This T cell receptor (beta chain) is drawn from a study of radiotherapy plus CTLA-4 blockade in lung cancer. At the level of the study: Objective response rate was 15% to 20%; disease control rate, 31%. Broader study findings: Subsequent to radiotherapy plus ipilimumab, tumor-derived TCR clones underwent expansion in blood.

Using immunoSEQ multiplex PCR, the repertoire was profiled, and TCRdb retains in-frame clones only, with some absent. In the table there are 85,000 to 130,000 clones, over 65% of which are singletons. J lost 6 bases, V lost 3 bases, and 6 bases had no gene match. Germline V gene sequence: CDR1 LGHNA, CDR2 YNFKEQ. The CDR3 is 17 amino acids. There are a few counts of this clone. Its antigen is unidentified. The chain links TRBV4-2 to TRBJ2-2; 14 bases agree with TRBD2. This material consisted of peripheral blood, taken from a patient treated with radiotherapy plus ipilimumab. This sequence was found in a human donor with non-small cell lung cancer that progressed on radiotherapy plus ipilimumab. Some clones in this sample may be carry-over from other donors' samples. The CDR3 region has the DNA TGTGCCAGCAGCCAGGGACTAGCGGGGGAGGCGGCCGGGGAGCTGTTTTTT. This sequence encodes CASSQGLAGEAAGELFF.